The subject of this entry is one T cell receptor (beta chain). TCRdb re-analysed the RACE reads in MiXCR, keeping a single row per CDR3 protein. The table lists some 170,000 distinct CDR3 sequences, about a quarter of them singletons. Time point meaning: patch test 3, about 24 weeks after DPC sensitization. Treatment: therapeutic diphenylcyclopropenone sensitization with weekly scalp DPC. Venepuncture was done earlier than the placement of each patch test. This sample was included in a study of human T cells and chemical hapten exposure. Across the whole study: During the roughly 24-week study period, patients had diphenylcyclopropenone applied to the scalp every week.

The germline V and J ends were trimmed by 1 base and 7 bases, with 7 bases remaining between them. Germline V gene sequence: CDR1 SEHNR, CDR2 FQNEAQ (reference sequence). The CDR3 totals 13 residues. The J gene is TRBJ1-4, the V gene TRBV7-9; D is perhaps TRBD1 (5 bases). The sequence was collected from a woman younger than 35 with alopecia areata. Some clones in this sample may be carry-over from other donors' samples. Sample: whole blood, taken in connection with sensitization to the hapten diphenylcyclopropenone (DPC). The CDR3 DNA is TGTGCCAGCAGCTTAGAGCAGGGTGAAAAACTGTTTTTT. This translates into CASSLEQGEKLFF.